The present TCR beta chain was sequenced within a study of shared clonotypes between healthy human individuals. Per the original methods: With immunoSEQ giving junction-only sequences and no quality scores, filtering differed. Clones were sequenced by immunoSEQ multiplex PCR, and TCRdb holds only the in-frame ones, with some missing. That table supplies the V and J calls and clone size; D and trimming were determined from the DNA. Of about 2.2 million clones in the sample, 80% to 95% were seen once. CD45RO-negative cells were positively selected for CCR7, leaving out terminally differentiated effector memory CD45RA+ cells. This CDR3 contains 18 residues. The germline V gene encodes CDR1 SEHNR and CDR2 FQNEAQ (reference sequence). Germline trimming cut 4 bases from V and 3 bases from J; bases unmatched to any gene: 13.

This receptor was obtained from a man aged 18 to 35 in good health. Some clones in this sample may be carry-over from other donors' samples. This chain uses TRBV7-9 with TRBJ2-1; 9 bases are shared with TRBD2. The sample consisted of naive CD8+ T cells from PBMCs. CDR3 loop: CASSSTPTSGRFYNEQFF. The DNA of the CDR3 is TGTGCCAGCAGCTCGACCCCGACTAGCGGCCGTTTCTACAATGAGCAGTTCTTC.